One and the same sample provided the 27 T cell receptor beta chains below, sequenced in a study of T cell responses to AZD1222 COVID-19 vaccine. Sequencing used immunoSEQ multiplex PCR; TCRdb keeps in-frame clones, though not all of them. The sample shows under 140,000 clones, over 85% of them seen only once. Material: peripheral blood, obtained 28 days after the second AZD1222 dose. These receptors came from an adult who received the AZD1222 COVID-19 vaccine.

The rearrangement links TRBV6-5 to TRBJ1-5; 9 positions match TRBD1. J lost 8 bases, V lost 5 bases, and 10 bases had no gene match. The CDR3 is 15 amino acids. Germline lookup yields CDR1 MNHEY and CDR2 SVGAGI. As DNA, the CDR3 is TGTGCCAGCAGTCTCTCGGGGACAGGGAATAAGCCCCAGCATTTT. Amino acid sequence: CASSLSGTGNKPQHF.

The chain couples TRBV6-5 to TRBJ1-4; 12 bases agree with TRBD1. V trimming: 8 bases; J trimming: 7 bases; junction bases outside the gene matches: 2. CDR1 is MNHEY and CDR2 is SVGAGI in the germline V gene. The CDR3 has 13 amino acids. The CDR3: CASLGQGAEKLFF. The CDR3 region has the DNA TGTGCCAGCTTGGGACAGGGGGCTGAAAAACTGTTTTTT.

This clone has a handful of counts. The J gene is TRBJ1-3, the V gene TRBV15; 7 bases line up with TRBD1. The germline V gene has CDR1 LNHNV and CDR2 YYDKDF (reference sequence). After removal of 5 bases from V and 2 bases from J, the junction contained 6 bases not matched to a gene. This CDR3 has 15 residues. CDR3 DNA sequence: TGTGCCACCAGCCCAGAGACAGGGACTGGAAACACCATATATTTT. Its translation: CATSPETGTGNTIYF.

The gene calls are TRBV19 and TRBJ1-1; a weak D match, TRBD1 (5 bases). There are 12 residues in the CDR3. Germline values: CDR1 LNHDA, CDR2 SQIVND (reference sequence). Trimming stripped 4 bases from V and 8 bases from J, with 11 bases between. As DNA, the CDR3 is TGTGCCAGTAGTACTTCCGGGGGGGAAGCTTTCTTT. This encodes CASSTSGGEAFF.

This clone was detected once. The chain couples TRBV7-9 to TRBJ1-2; D remains unclear. The CDR3 contains 12 residues. The germline V gene has CDR1 SEHNR and CDR2 FQNEAQ (reference sequence). V was trimmed by 6 bases and J by 3 bases, leaving 8 bases between them. The CDR3 nucleotides read TGTGCCAGCAGACCGAGGGACTATGGCTACACCTTC. Protein sequence: CASRPRDYGYTF.

The chain combines TRBV2 with TRBJ1-2, with TRBD1 matching over 9 bases. CDR1 is SNHLY, CDR2 FYNNEI, per germline. The length of the CDR3 is 15 residues. Trimming at V came to 6 bases and at J to 2 bases, leaving 7 bases not matched to a gene. CDR3 amino acids: CASRAGQGGNYGYTF. The CDR3 bases are TGTGCCAGCAGAGCGGGACAGGGTGGGAACTATGGCTACACCTTC.

The chain uses TRBV5-4 and TRBJ2-2; D not resolved. CDR3 size: 14 residues. Between the trimmed V and J ends, which lost 0 bases and 2 bases, there was a span of 5 bases. The germline V gene has CDR1 SGHNT and CDR2 YYREEE (reference sequence). CDR3 nucleotides: TGTGCCAGCAGCTTGGTGGACAACACCGGGGAGCTGTTTTTT. This gives the protein CASSLVDNTGELFF. The full variable domain, in which reference TRBV5-4 and TRBJ2-2 provide the parts outside the CDR3, is ETGVTQSPTHLIKTRGQQVTLRCSSQSGHNTVSWYQQALGQGPQFIFQYYREEENGRGNFPPRFSGLQFPNYSSELNVNALELDDSALYLCASSLVDNTGELFFGEGSRLTVL.

The chain combines TRBV19 with TRBJ1-1, with 8 bases lining up with TRBD1. CDR1 and CDR2 (germline): LNHDA, SQIVND (reference sequence). This CDR3 contains 15 residues. The junction had 6 bases not matched to a gene; V was cut back by 2 bases and J by 4 bases. The CDR3 reads CASSIKSGGFTEAFF. The CDR3 DNA sequence: TGTGCCAGTAGTATAAAGTCAGGGGGCTTCACTGAAGCTTTCTTT.

The chain joins TRBV30 to TRBJ2-7, with TRBD1 as a possible D gene (6 bases). This CDR3 is 13 amino acids long. Germline V gene sequence: CDR1 GTSNPN, CDR2 SVGIG (reference sequence). Trimming cost V 3 bases and J 4 bases, with 13 bases left between them. CDR3 region: CAWSRDTTYEQYF. CDR3 bases: TGTGCCTGGAGCCGGGACACCACTTACGAGCAGTACTTC.

This clone turned up a few times. The rearrangement joins TRBV19 to TRBJ1-2; TRBD1 is a possible D gene (6 bases). The CDR3 spans 13 residues. CDR1 and CDR2 (germline): LNHDA, SQIVND (reference sequence). The V and J ends lost 5 bases and 1 base respectively, with 8 bases between them. The CDR3 sequence: CASSWTDNYGYTF. CDR3 coding DNA: TGTGCCAGTAGTTGGACAGATAACTATGGCTACACCTTC.

J is TRBJ1-1 and V is TRBV5-1; tentatively, D is TRBD1 (5 bases). Germline V gene data show CDR1 as SGHRS and CDR2 as YFSETQ. This CDR3 comprises 15 residues. The V and J ends lost 2 bases and 6 bases respectively, with 17 bases between them. DNA of the CDR3: TGCGCCAGCAGCTTAGGGGACCCTCTGGGGTCTGAAGCTTTCTTT. As protein: CASSLGDPLGSEAFF.

The chain carries TRBV11-3 and TRBJ1-4, with D unclear. V was cut by 3 bases and J by 10 bases, with 9 bases left in between. There are 12 residues in the CDR3. Looked up from germline, CDR1 is SGHNT and CDR2 is YENEEA. DNA for the CDR3: TGTGCCAGCAGCTTTGGGGAGGGAAAACTGTTTTTT. Encoded protein: CASSFGEGKLFF.

This clone was counted once. The chain joins TRBV6-4 to TRBJ1-1; D remains unclear. V was trimmed by 3 bases and J by 5 bases, leaving 10 bases between them. The germline V gene has CDR1 MRHNA and CDR2 SNTAGT. This CDR3 has 13 residues. The CDR3 sequence: CASSERRTTEAFF. In DNA form, the CDR3 reads TGTGCCAGCAGTGAACGGCGAACAACTGAAGCTTTCTTT.

This chain links TRBV9 with TRBJ2-6; no clear D gene. Trimming took 0 bases from V and 0 from J, leaving 7 bases between them. The CDR3 has 16 residues. Germline CDR1 is SGDLS and CDR2 is YYNGEE. The CDR3 spells CASSVERYSGANVLTF. The CDR3 DNA reads as TGTGCCAGCAGCGTAGAAAGATACTCTGGGGCCAACGTCCTGACTTTC.

In this sample, this clone turned up a few times. V usage is TRBV24-1 and J usage is TRBJ2-2; 8 bases are shared with TRBD1. From germline, CDR1 is KGHDR and CDR2 SFDVKD. Trimming took 3 bases from V and 6 from J; bases not matched to a gene: 5. This CDR3 spans 15 amino acids. For the CDR3, the DNA is TGTGCCACCAGTGATACGACAGGGGCCCCCGGGGAGCTGTTTTTT. Translation gives CATSDTTGAPGELFF.

V and J are TRBV19 and TRBJ2-3, with D uncertain. V was clipped by 7 bases and J by 2 bases, with 16 bases between them. In germline, CDR1 is LNHDA, CDR2 SQIVND (reference sequence). There are 15 residues in the CDR3. The CDR3 region is CASTLRRLITDTQYF. In nucleotides, the CDR3 is TGTGCCAGTACCCTACGGCGCCTGATCACAGATACGCAGTATTTT.

The J gene is TRBJ1-5, the V gene TRBV2; 9 nucleotides line up with TRBD1. With V trimmed by 6 bases and J by 0 bases, 12 bases remained unmatched. Germline V CDR1 and CDR2: SNHLY, FYNNEI. The CDR3 covers 18 residues. The CDR3 is CASRMMTGGANSNQPQHF. The CDR3 DNA follows: TGTGCCAGCAGGATGATGACAGGGGGGGCGAATAGCAATCAGCCCCAGCATTTT.

The chain joins TRBV3-1 (or the pseudogene TRBV3-2) to TRBJ1-2, with D unclear. The V end lost 3 bases, the J end lost 8 bases, and 13 bases lay between the germline ends. CDR1 is LGHDT, CDR2 YNNKEL, per germline (reference sequence). The CDR3 runs to 13 residues. The DNA for the CDR3 is TGTGCCAGCAGCCATAATAGGGTTGGCGGCTACACCTTC. It translates to CASSHNRVGGYTF.

The rearrangement uses TRBV7-9 and TRBJ2-7; 10 bases agree with TRBD2. Germline CDR1 SEHNR, CDR2 FQNEAQ (reference sequence). V lost 5 bases to trimming and J lost 0 bases; unmatched junction nucleotides: 4. The CDR3 is 15 residues long. CDR3 DNA sequence: TGTGCCAGCAGCGGAATAGCGGGAGGCTCCTACGAGCAGTACTTC. The encoded protein is CASSGIAGGSYEQYF.

The rearrangement links TRBV7-9 to TRBJ1-2; weak D call: TRBD1 (5 bases). There are 14 residues in the CDR3. CDR1 is SEHNR, CDR2 FQNEAQ, per germline (reference sequence). V dropped 4 bases and J dropped 5 bases, with 14 bases sitting between them. The CDR3: CASSSGGMVYGYTF. As DNA, the CDR3 is TGTGCCAGCAGCTCGGGGGGGATGGTATATGGCTACACCTTC.

The chain recombines TRBV11-2 with TRBJ2-7, with a tentative D call TRBD2 (5 bases). Deletions cut 5 bases from V and 7 bases from J, with 18 bases between. The CDR3 has 14 residues. Per germline, CDR1 SGHAT and CDR2 FQNNGV. The CDR3 sequence: CASSPPWTFWEQYF. DNA of the CDR3: TGTGCCAGCAGCCCTCCCTGGACTTTTTGGGAGCAGTACTTC.

This clone showed up just once. This rearrangement joins TRBV7-9 to TRBJ1-5; D unresolved. Germline-derived CDR1 and CDR2 are SEHNR and FQNEAQ (reference sequence). Deletions cut 5 bases from V and 1 base from J, with 12 bases between. The CDR3 is 15 amino acids. The CDR3 region has the DNA TGTGCCAGCAGCCCAGGTGGCCAAAGCAATCAGCCCCAGCATTTT. Amino acids: CASSPGGQSNQPQHF.

This rearrangement joins TRBV28 to TRBJ2-2; D is possibly TRBD2 (6 bases). Trimming left V 3 bases short and J 5 bases short, with 13 bases between. CDR1 is MDHEN, CDR2 SYDVKM, per germline. This CDR3 spans 15 amino acids. The CDR3 DNA is TGTGCCAGCAGTTTGTCTAGCGAAGGGACCGGGGAGCTGTTTTTT. This codes for CASSLSSEGTGELFF. The whole variable domain, filled in from reference TRBV28 and TRBJ2-2, reads DVKVTQSSRYLVKRTGEKVFLECVQDMDHENMFWYRQDPGLGLRLIYFSYDVKMKEKGDIPEGYSVSREKKERFSLILESASTNQTSMYLCASSLSSEGTGELFFGEGSRLTVL.

The CDR3 here is CASSPLTGANEKLFF. CDR3 DNA sequence: TGTGCCAGCTCACCTTTAACAGGGGCTAATGAAAAACTGTTTTTT. The chain is built from TRBV18 and TRBJ1-4; 7 bases align to TRBD1. Germline V gene data show CDR1 as KGHSH and CDR2 as LQKENI. There are 15 residues in the CDR3. J gave up 3 bases and V 3 bases, and 4 bases lay outside the gene matches.

In DNA, the CDR3 is TGTGCCAGCAGCGTAGATCCAGCGGGAGTAGGTAATATGGGCACAGATACGCAGTATTTT. It encodes CASSVDPAGVGNMGTDTQYF. This chain uses TRBV9 with TRBJ2-3; TRBD2 matches 8 bases. Germline CDR1 and CDR2: SGDLS and YYNGEE. This CDR3 has 20 amino acids. V was clipped by 0 bases and J by 1 base; unmatched bases: 16.

The sample holds a few counts of this clone. The chain joins TRBV3-1 (or the pseudogene TRBV3-2) to TRBJ1-1; tentatively, D is TRBD1 (5 bases). There are 16 residues in the CDR3. V was shortened by 4 bases and J by 6 bases, with 21 bases between the two germline ends. CDR1 and CDR2 from the germline V gene are LGHDT and YNNKEL (reference sequence). The CDR3 nucleotides are TGTGCCAGCAGCCGAGGCAGGGCAGGTACGTCTGCTGAAGCTTTCTTT. Translation: CASSRGRAGTSAEAFF.

The chain uses TRBV28 and TRBJ1-6, with D hard to call. The germline CDR1 and CDR2 sequences are MDHEN and SYDVKM. Trimming took off 3 bases at V and 6 bases at J, with 21 bases between the two ends. The CDR3 extends over 18 amino acids. The CDR3 nucleotides read TGTGCCAGCAGTTTGAGGGTCACTGGGCACCTTCGTAATTCACCCCTCCACTTT. This codes for CASSLRVTGHLRNSPLHF.